This TCR beta chain originates from a study of early T cells in non-severe SARS-CoV-2 infection. This clonotype was counted only a few times. CDR3 size: 14 residues. CDR1 is MDHEN, CDR2 SYDVKM, per germline. V was trimmed by 10 bases and J by 3 bases, leaving 17 bases between them. TCRdb ran MiXCR on the 5' RACE reads and lists one entry per CDR3 protein. The table lists over 80,000 distinct CDR3 sequences, 9.5% to 15% of them singletons, with under 4.5% in the top ten. The receptor was isolated from an adult who was a healthcare worker with PCR-confirmed SARS-CoV-2 infection or an uninfected control (not recorded which). The source was whole blood, collected at baseline. The J gene is TRBJ2-3, the V gene TRBV28, with D hard to call. For the CDR3, the DNA is TGTGCCACAGCAGAAGGACCCAGGACAGATACGCAGTATTTT. Its translation: CATAEGPRTDTQYF.